Listed here is a single TCR beta chain. The count of this clone is one. Its antigen target is currently unknown. One base away there is no much larger clone; base qualities are not given. This sample was taken from a study of shared clonotypes between healthy human individuals (dated by TCRdb to between 2020 and 2021). Notes on the research overall: A few men and a couple of women, aged 18 to 49 years, made up the cohort. Per donor, three plates each were used for CD4 naive and CD4 memory, two for CD8 naive, and one for CD8 memory. To increase sequencing depth and limit assay-specific biases, different laboratories used diverse techniques to prepare libraries and sequence TCR repertoires. Per donor, leukapheresis produced somewhere between about 0.94 and 9 billion PBMCs. Blood TCR repertoires of about 5 healthy adults were deeply sequenced to estimate repertoire size and the extent of clonotype sharing between individuals.

Using the deep immunoSEQ assay, multiplex PCR amplified TCR CDR3 regions from genomic DNA. Genomic DNA extracted from each cell subset was distributed evenly over all wells of several immunoSEQ 96-well plates, and each plate served as one replicate. Each replicate PCR for sorted subsets received about 220 ng genomic DNA, equal to about 30,000 T cell genomes. Purified libraries were quantified with a Qubit 3.0 fluorometer, sized on a Bioanalyzer 2100, and re-quantified with the KAPA Library Quantification kit. A separate single-read 150-cycle Illumina NextSeq 550 flow cell was used to sequence each immunoSEQ 96-well plate. As for the authors' bioinformatics: Because only junctional sequences without quality scores were contained in the immunoSEQ output, filtering matching that applied to full-length reads could not be performed. Sequences were annotated with PyIR, a Python wrapper for IgBLAST v1.9, and V/J genes and CDR3 were assigned using IMGT germline references. Reads were removed for weak V/J assignments (E-value above 1e-6), missing CDR3, stop codons, out-of-frame junctions, or ambiguous translated residues. V3J clonotypes were defined as sequences sharing the same inferred V gene, J gene, and CDR3 amino acid sequence. Percentage overlap between repertoires was computed as shared unique clonotypes divided by the size of the smaller repertoire. Repertoire richness was assessed with RTK rarefaction, the Chao1 estimator, and Recon v2.1 estimates of unobserved clonotypes. Generation probabilities for all TCRbeta clonotypes obtained by the gDNA method from a handful of donors were computed using OLGA. TCRdb carries this immuneACCESS record with in-frame sequences only. Its versions omit some clonotypes, under half of them owing to an unresolved V gene in the studies checked, with the rest unexplained. The V and J calls and clone size were taken over from that table, and D and trimming were inferred from the DNA. The sample contains roughly 700,000 clones, approximately 79% of them found a single time. Less than 2% of the sample rests with the top ten.

Broad study findings and their caveats: The genetic and exposure-history diversity represented was limited by the small number of donors. Naive subsets generally had larger estimated clonotype richness than memory subsets. Compared with non-shared clonotypes, clonotypes shared by all four sorted-subset donors had higher generation probabilities. Incomplete sequencing was indicated by rarefaction of sorted-subset datasets, despite the large sequencing depth. Sharing across several donors was observed for approximately 5% of naive CD4, about 4% of naive CD8, over 2% of memory CD4, and over 0.3% of memory CD8 clonotypes. Based on pairwise subsampling, the degree of clonotype sharing among donors was expected to be affected by sequencing depth. Only blood was sampled, and tissue TCR repertoires likely differ from those in blood.

The donors were healthy, HIV-negative adults with no recently reported acute infections or vaccinations. All donors were Caucasian adults living in Nashville, Tennessee, USA. Magnetic negative selection was used to enrich CD4+ T cells, after which naive cells were positively selected on CD45RA and the negative fraction became the memory subset. Blood was collected by leukapheresis, and PBMCs were isolated by Ficoll-Histopaque density gradient centrifugation and then cryopreserved in liquid nitrogen vapor phase. Analytical flow cytometry was used to check the purity and quantity of every magnetically sorted T cell population. Genomic DNA was isolated from every sorted fraction and measured by UV absorbance on a Nanodrop 2000c. Taken from cysteine to phenylalanine, the CDR3 has 17 residues. The read is trimmed to its CDR3 DNA, 51 bases read in frame from base 1. Between the V and J ends, shortened by 2 bases and 4 bases respectively, the junction contains 20 bases. According to the germline V gene, CDR1 reads MNHNS and CDR2 reads SASEGT.

Sequenced sample: memory CD4+ T cells sorted from blood. The cell subset or site tag for this specimen amounts to: CD45RA-negative fraction. The receptor was derived from a woman in her thirties in good health. The rearranged segments are TRBV6-1 and TRBJ1-2, with the D gene uncertain. The DNA sequence follows: TGTGCCAGCAGTGAAAGCGGTGTGACGGCGCCCAGCTATGGCTACACCTTC. It translates as CASSESGVTAPSYGYTF.